What follows are 32 T cell receptor beta chains derived from one specimen sequenced in a study of T cells in localized non-small cell lung cancer. The table came from immunoSEQ multiplex PCR; TCRdb's copy has only in-frame clones and leaves some out. This table holds some 82,000 clones, roughly 75% found once. The material was PBMCs, obtained before any cancer treatment. Receptors originate from a man between 40 and 69 years old with stage II squamous cell lung carcinoma.

CDR3 in DNA: TGTGCCAGCAGCTGGGGCCCGGGGGAAGAGACCCAGTACTTC. Encoded protein: CASSWGPGEETQYF. The chain is built from TRBV5-4 and TRBJ2-5; possible D gene TRBD2, 6 bases. The CDR3 is made up of 14 amino acids. Trimming removed 3 bases at V and 3 bases at J, with 12 bases between. The germline gives CDR1 SGHNT, CDR2 YYREEE (reference sequence).

This sequence joins TRBV28 and TRBJ1-1; D gene uncertain. This CDR3 region has 12 residues. Trimming shortened V by 4 bases and J by 11 bases, and 14 bases separated the two germline ends. Germline-derived CDR1 and CDR2 are MDHEN and SYDVKM. CDR3 loop: CASSSAPPSAFF. The CDR3, as DNA: TGTGCCAGCAGTTCAGCCCCCCCCTCGGCTTTCTTT.

This chain uses TRBV4-2 with TRBJ2-1; D assignment may be TRBD1 or TRBD2 (5 bases each). Germline CDR1 LGHNA, CDR2 YNFKEQ. This CDR3 region has 15 residues. V dropped 0 bases and J dropped 7 bases, with 13 bases sitting between them. CDR3 sequence: CASSQDRWGINEQFF. The CDR3 region has the DNA TGTGCCAGCAGCCAAGACCGCTGGGGGATTAATGAGCAGTTCTTC.

The J gene is TRBJ2-7, the V gene TRBV7-2, with 9 bases fitting TRBD1. CDR1 and CDR2 (germline): SGHTA, FQGNSA. The CDR3 totals 13 residues. With 4 bases clipped from V and 6 bases from J, the junction kept 4 bases outside the gene matches. CDR3 nucleotides: TGTGCCAGCAGCTATGGACAGGGGTTCGAGCAGTACTTC. Its protein product is CASSYGQGFEQYF.

The chain recombines TRBV19 with TRBJ1-2; 7 bases match TRBD1. V trimming: 9 bases; J trimming: 6 bases; junction bases outside the gene matches: 7. The CDR3 totals 12 residues. Germline V gene sequence: CDR1 LNHDA, CDR2 SQIVND (reference sequence). The CDR3 bases are TGTGCCAGCACCGACAGGGACCATGGCTACACCTTC. Amino acids: CASTDRDHGYTF.

The genes are TRBV9 and TRBJ2-1; D might be TRBD2 (5 bases). V lost 0 bases and J lost 0, with 10 bases in between. This CDR3 spans 16 amino acids. Germline V gene sequence: CDR1 SGDLS, CDR2 YYNGEE. CDR3 sequence (DNA): TGTGCCAGCAGCGTAGAGGCGGGCTCCTCCTACAATGAGCAGTTCTTC. Translated: CASSVEAGSSYNEQFF. Full variable domain (rest looked up from reference TRBV9 and TRBJ2-1): DSGVTQTPKHLITATGQRVTLRCSPRSGDLSVYWYQQSLDQGLQFLIQYYNGEERAKGNILERFSAQQFPDLHSELNLSSLELGDSALYFCASSVEAGSSYNEQFFGPGTRLTVL.

The genes are TRBV5-6 and TRBJ1-2; no clear D gene. The CDR3 extends over 13 amino acids. V was shortened by 0 bases and J by 6 bases, with 9 bases between the two germline ends. The V gene's germline CDR1 is SGHDT and CDR2 YYEEEE. The CDR3 sequence: CASSLVLEDGYTF. DNA of the CDR3: TGTGCCAGCAGCTTGGTTCTCGAAGATGGCTACACCTTC.

V is TRBV27 and J is TRBJ1-4, with unresolved D. CDR3 length equals 13 residues. Between the trimmed V and J ends, which lost 3 bases and 2 bases, there was a span of 4 bases. Germline lookup yields CDR1 MNHEY and CDR2 SMNVEV (reference sequence). CDR3: CASSFRTNEKLFF. The DNA for the CDR3 is TGTGCCAGCAGTTTCCGTACTAATGAAAAACTGTTTTTT. The full variable domain, with the rest looked up from reference TRBV27 and TRBJ1-4, is EAQVTQNPRYLITVTGKKLTVTCSQNMNHEYMSWYRQDPGLGLRQIYYSMNVEVTDKGDVPEGYKVSRKEKRNFPLILESPSPNQTSLYFCASSFRTNEKLFFGSGTQLSVL.

The V call is TRBV28, the J call TRBJ2-1; possible D gene TRBD1, 5 bases. The germline V gene encodes CDR1 MDHEN and CDR2 SYDVKM. V was pared by 1 base and J by 3 bases, with 10 bases between. The CDR3 is 15 residues long. The chain's CDR3 is CASSLSSQGYNEQFF. The CDR3 region has the DNA TGTGCCAGCAGTTTATCTTCCCAGGGCTACAATGAGCAGTTCTTC.

The gene calls are TRBV2 and TRBJ2-1; D is possibly TRBD2 (5 bases). CDR3 size: 15 residues. Trimming stripped 6 bases from V and 7 bases from J, with 19 bases between. Germline values: CDR1 SNHLY, CDR2 FYNNEI. CDR3 DNA sequence: TGTGCCAGCAGCCTTTTGGGGAGTTTGGGGAATGAGCAGTTCTTC. Translated: CASSLLGSLGNEQFF.

The chain combines TRBV4-1 with TRBJ2-3; D call uncertain. The CDR3 loop spans 13 amino acids. V dropped 2 bases and J dropped 1 base, with 4 bases sitting between them. In germline, CDR1 is MGHRA, CDR2 YSYEKL. As DNA, the CDR3 is TGCGCCAGCAGCCAACAGGGCACAGATACGCAGTATTTT. Translation gives CASSQQGTDTQYF.

The genes are TRBV4-2 and TRBJ2-1; 15 bases map to TRBD2. This CDR3 has 16 residues. J gave up 7 bases and V 3 bases, and 4 bases lay outside the gene matches. CDR1 and CDR2 from the germline V gene are LGHNA and YNFKEQ. The CDR3 DNA reads as TGTGCCAGCAGCCAGACGGGACTAGCGGGAGGAAATGAGCAGTTCTTC. Protein sequence: CASSQTGLAGGNEQFF.

This rearrangement joins TRBV5-1 to TRBJ2-5; D perhaps matches TRBD2 (5 bases). The germline V and J ends were trimmed by 5 bases and 2 bases, with 22 bases remaining between them. Germline CDR1 and CDR2: SGHRS and YFSETQ. The CDR3 is made up of 17 amino acids. CDR3 region: CASSFSARTDGQETQYF. The CDR3 DNA sequence: TGCGCCAGCAGTTTTTCTGCTAGGACTGATGGGCAAGAGACCCAGTACTTC.

The V gene is TRBV19, the J gene TRBJ2-3; D is undetermined. Germline CDR1 and CDR2: LNHDA and SQIVND (reference sequence). Trimming shortened V by 5 bases and J by 5 bases, and 11 bases separated the two germline ends. This CDR3 has 13 residues. The CDR3 sequence: CASSLALGDTQYF. The CDR3 DNA reads TGTGCCAGTAGTCTCGCTTTAGGAGATACGCAGTATTTT. The variable domain in full, completed from reference TRBV19 and TRBJ2-3, reads DGGITQSPKYLFRKEGQNVTLSCEQNLNHDAMYWYRQDPGQGLRLIYYSQIVNDFQKGDIAEGYSVSREKKESFPLTVTSAQKNPTAFYLCASSLALGDTQYFGPGTRLTVL.

Here the CDR3 DNA reads TGTGCCAGCAGGTCTACAGGGGGAACTAATGAAAAACTGTTTTTT. This sequence encodes CASRSTGGTNEKLFF. This chain connects TRBV28 to TRBJ1-4; 8 bases match TRBD1. From germline, CDR1 is MDHEN and CDR2 SYDVKM. The V and J ends lost 6 bases and 1 base, in that order; junction bases with no gene match: 4. The CDR3 runs to 15 residues. Looking up the rest from reference TRBV28 and TRBJ1-4 gives the full variable domain: DVKVTQSSRYLVKRTGEKVFLECVQDMDHENMFWYRQDPGLGLRLIYFSYDVKMKEKGDIPEGYSVSREKKERFSLILESASTNQTSMYLCASRSTGGTNEKLFFGSGTQLSVL.

This clone turned up a few times. The genes are TRBV6-6 and TRBJ2-2, with D maybe TRBD2 (6 bases). The germline V gene encodes CDR1 MNHNY and CDR2 SVGAGI (reference sequence). The CDR3 is made up of 13 amino acids. CDR3: CGTMGRYTGELFF. CDR3 nucleotides: TGTGGTACGATGGGGAGGTACACCGGGGAGCTGTTTTTT.

Concerning this clone itself: The junction shows a germline mismatch at one end, possibly a read error. CDR3 region: CASSPGGGTEAFF. CDR3 DNA: TGTGCTAGCAGCCCCGGGGGGGGGACTGAAGCTTTCTTT. The chain carries TRBV7-7 and TRBJ1-1; possibly TRBD1 for D (5 bases). This CDR3 is 13 amino acids long. Germline V CDR1 and CDR2: SSHAT, FNYEAQ (reference sequence).

The chain recombines TRBV19 with TRBJ1-3; D gene unclear. Trimming removed 6 bases at V and 0 bases at J, with 9 bases between. The CDR3 consists of 14 residues. Germline V CDR1 and CDR2: LNHDA, SQIVND (reference sequence). The CDR3 is CASSPGSSGNTIYF. The CDR3 DNA is TGTGCCAGTAGCCCGGGGAGCTCTGGAAACACCATATATTTT. Using reference TRBV19 and TRBJ1-3 for the parts outside the CDR3, the full variable domain is DGGITQSPKYLFRKEGQNVTLSCEQNLNHDAMYWYRQDPGQGLRLIYYSQIVNDFQKGDIAEGYSVSREKKESFPLTVTSAQKNPTAFYLCASSPGSSGNTIYFGEGSWLTVV.

V usage is TRBV6-1 and J usage is TRBJ2-3; D gene unclear. V lost 0 bases, J lost 7 bases, and 14 bases lay in between. This CDR3 has 15 residues. The V gene's germline CDR1 is MNHNS and CDR2 SASEGT. CDR3 protein: CASSEAPRQAHTQYF. CDR3 coding DNA: TGTGCCAGCAGTGAAGCGCCGCGGCAGGCCCATACGCAGTATTTT.

The V call is TRBV18, the J call TRBJ1-5; D may be TRBD1 (5 bases). Germline CDR1 is KGHSH and CDR2 is LQKENI. Trimming removed 4 bases from V and 0 bases from J, with 10 bases in between. The CDR3 extends over 15 amino acids. CDR3 nucleotides: TGTGCCAGCTCACAAGCAGGGTATAGCAATCAGCCCCAGCATTTT. It yields the protein CASSQAGYSNQPQHF.

This sequence joins TRBV5-1 and TRBJ1-6, with a tentative D call TRBD1 (5 bases). This CDR3 has 18 residues. The germline CDR1 and CDR2 sequences are SGHRS and YFSETQ. V lost 0 bases and J lost 2, with 15 bases in between. The CDR3 DNA sequence: TGCGCCAGCAGCTTGGTCGGTGGCAGGGCCGCCTATAATTCACCCCTCCACTTT. Its translation is CASSLVGGRAAYNSPLHF.

The genes are TRBV7-9 and TRBJ1-5; no clear D. This CDR3 spans 15 amino acids. Germline CDR1 is SEHNR and CDR2 is FQNEAQ (reference sequence). V was cut by 11 bases and J by 1 base, with 18 bases left in between. The chain's CDR3 is CAGFGRNRSNQPQHF. The CDR3 DNA follows: TGTGCCGGCTTCGGCCGGAACAGAAGCAATCAGCCCCAGCATTTT.

DNA of the CDR3: TGTGCCAGCAGTGACGAAGCGGGAACCACAGATACGCAGTATTTT. It translates to CASSDEAGTTDTQYF. V gene TRBV6-4 combines with J gene TRBJ2-3, with 7 bases that match TRBD2. V lost 2 bases and J lost 2; bases outside the gene matches: 4. This CDR3 comprises 15 residues. CDR1 MRHNA and CDR2 SNTAGT come from the germline V gene.

This chain uses TRBV7-3 with TRBJ1-1; 7 bases fit TRBD1. The CDR3 spans 14 residues. Trimming took 5 bases from V and 10 from J; bases not matched to a gene: 13. Germline CDR1 is SGHTA and CDR2 is FQGTGA. CDR3 nucleotides: TGTGCCAGCAGCGCGACAGGGATTGGGTCGGCAGCTTTCTTT. This encodes CASSATGIGSAAFF.

This rearrangement joins TRBV5-5 to TRBJ2-3, with TRBD1 matching 8 bases. Germline CDR1 SGHKS, CDR2 YYEKEE (reference sequence). This CDR3 is 14 amino acids long. The V and J ends lost 4 bases and 3 bases, in that order; junction bases with no gene match: 4. The DNA of the CDR3 is TGTGCCAGCAGCCTTAGGACAGGGACAGATACGCAGTATTTT. It encodes CASSLRTGTDTQYF.

This clone was observed once. The chain joins TRBV5-1 to TRBJ1-4; 9 nucleotides align to TRBD1. This CDR3 comprises 15 residues. Per the germline V gene, CDR1 is SGHRS and CDR2 is YFSETQ. V dropped 3 bases and J dropped 4; count of bases not matched to a gene: 4. In DNA form, the CDR3 reads TGCGCCAGCAGCTCCGGACAGGGGCTTAATGAAAAACTGTTTTTT. Translated: CASSSGQGLNEKLFF.

This rearrangement joins TRBV5-1 to TRBJ2-1; 11 bases are a match to TRBD2. The CDR3 runs 16 residues. V gave up 3 bases and J gave up 7 bases; unmatched junction bases: 9. CDR1 and CDR2 (germline): SGHRS, YFSETQ. CDR3 bases: TGCGCCAGCAGCTCCCTCTCTGGACTAGCGGGTAATGAGCAGTTCTTC. It yields the protein CASSSLSGLAGNEQFF. The variable domain in full, completed from reference TRBV5-1 and TRBJ2-1, reads KAGVTQTPRYLIKTRGQQVTLSCSPISGHRSVSWYQQTPGQGLQFLFEYFSETQRNKGNFPGRFSGRQFSNSRSEMNVSTLELGDSALYLCASSSLSGLAGNEQFFGPGTRLTVL.

This chain connects TRBV7-9 to TRBJ2-1; D unclear. This CDR3 is built from 13 residues. The V and J ends lost 11 bases and 0 bases respectively, with 11 bases between them. Germline V gene lookup returns CDR1 SEHNR and CDR2 FQNEAQ (reference sequence). The CDR3 spells CAYSASSYNEQFF. In DNA form, the CDR3 reads TGTGCCTACTCCGCGAGCTCCTACAATGAGCAGTTCTTC.

The CDR3 nucleotides read TGTGCCAGTATGGAAGGCGGAAGCACAGATACGCAGTATTTT. This encodes CASMEGGSTDTQYF. The rearrangement uses TRBV19 and TRBJ2-3; D unresolved. The length of the CDR3 is 14 residues. The V gene lost 7 bases and the J gene lost 0 bases, with 11 bases spanning the gap. Per germline, CDR1 LNHDA and CDR2 SQIVND (reference sequence).

The V gene is TRBV19, the J gene TRBJ1-6, with 9 bases identical to TRBD1. The germline CDR1 and CDR2 sequences are LNHDA and SQIVND (reference sequence). The CDR3 is made up of 14 amino acids. V shed 6 bases, J shed 9 bases, and the junction held 6 bases outside the gene matches. CDR3 DNA sequence: TGTGCCAGTAGAATGGGGACAGGGCGTTCACCCCTCCACTTT. Its protein is CASRMGTGRSPLHF.

The J gene is TRBJ1-4, the V gene TRBV2; D call uncertain. The germline gives CDR1 SNHLY, CDR2 FYNNEI. The V gene lost 6 bases and the J gene lost 0 bases, with 8 bases spanning the gap. CDR3 length: 14 amino acids. CDR3: CASRIIATNEKLFF. In nucleotides, the CDR3 is TGTGCCAGCAGGATTATTGCAACTAATGAAAAACTGTTTTTT.

This clone was seen just once. The CDR3 sequence is CASSQGQPNYGYTF. For the CDR3, the DNA is TGTGCCAGCAGCCAAGGACAGCCTAACTATGGCTACACCTTC. The chain is built from TRBV6-6 and TRBJ1-2, with a tentative D call TRBD1 (6 bases). The germline CDR1 and CDR2 sequences are MNHNY and SVGAGI (reference sequence). V lost 6 bases to trimming and J lost 0 bases, with 11 bases between them. This CDR3 region has 14 residues.